This TCR beta chain is from a study of cytotoxic CD8 clonotypes in ibrutinib-treated CLL. Per germline, CDR1 MRHNA and CDR2 SNTAGT. Trimming shortened V by 8 bases and J by 0 bases, and 14 bases separated the two germline ends. The CDR3 is 14 residues long. Clones were read by immunoSEQ multiplex PCR, and TCRdb kept only the in-frame ones, dropping some. This sample has around 76,000 clones; roughly 80% occur once, and the top ten carry 35% to 45%. The source of this sequence is a human donor with chronic lymphocytic leukemia. The gene calls are TRBV6-4 and TRBJ2-7; the D gene could be TRBD1 or TRBD2 (5 bases each). The material sequenced was PBMCs, taken after 24 months of ibrutinib treatment. CDR3 protein: CASAGTVSSYEQYF. The CDR3 DNA sequence: TGTGCCAGCGCCGGGACGGTGAGCTCCTACGAGCAGTACTTC.